This entry lists 26 T cell receptor beta chains sequenced from one sample in a study of CD8 T cells in ankylosing spondylitis. Study-wide findings and caveats: Made up of about eight highly homologous variants, a TCR beta motif appeared characteristic of ankylosing spondylitis blood.

These receptors have no known antigen. TCRdb re-called the 5' RACE reads through MiXCR, storing one row per CDR3 protein. The sample yields fewer than 650,000 distinct CDR3 sequences, about an eighth seen once. The sequencing sample was made of blood, either unsorted or a sorted T cell fraction (not recorded which). Receptor source: a male donor with ankylosing spondylitis.

This clonotype was detected many times. This chain joins TRBV5-1 and TRBJ1-1, with D possibly being TRBD1 (6 bases). V was pared by 6 bases and J by 1 base, with 16 bases between. Germline V CDR1 and CDR2: SGHRS, YFSETQ. This CDR3 contains 15 residues. The CDR3 nucleotides read TGCGCCAGCATGGGGTCTGGACAGCCGAACACTGAAGCTTTCTTT. Its translation: CASMGSGQPNTEAFF.

The table lists this clonotype with many counts. V usage is TRBV5-6 and J usage is TRBJ2-1; D gene uncertain. CDR1 SGHDT and CDR2 YYEEEE come from the germline V gene. The CDR3 spans 16 residues. V was pared by 3 bases and J by 0 bases, with 13 bases between. CDR3 protein: CASSSRLLSSYNEQFF. CDR3 DNA: TGTGCCAGCAGCTCCCGCTTACTGAGCTCCTACAATGAGCAGTTCTTC.

This clonotype was recorded a few times. This chain connects TRBV5-1 to TRBJ2-5; D is unresolved. The CDR3 covers 15 residues. Trimming cost V 0 bases and J 3 bases, with 12 bases left between them. Germline loops: CDR1 SGHRS, CDR2 YFSETQ. CDR3 residues: CASSLVTPTKETQYF. CDR3 DNA sequence: TGCGCCAGCAGCTTGGTAACCCCCACCAAAGAGACCCAGTACTTC.

This clonotype has a handful of counts. The chain couples TRBV24-1 to TRBJ2-1; TRBD2 matches 9 bases. After removal of 3 bases from V and 7 bases from J, the junction contained 12 bases not matched to a gene. The CDR3 is made up of 17 amino acids. Per the germline V gene, CDR1 is KGHDR and CDR2 is SFDVKD. CDR3 in DNA: TGTGCCACCAGTGATCCGTCCAGGAGCGGGAGGAGGAATGAGCAGTTCTTC. It specifies CATSDPSRSGRRNEQFF.

This clonotype was observed at least ten times. The chain recombines TRBV7-8 with TRBJ1-5, with 7 bases matching TRBD1. Germline V CDR1 and CDR2: SGHVS, FQNEAQ. With V trimmed by 3 bases and J by 3 bases, 5 bases remained unmatched. CDR3 length equals 15 residues. Written as DNA, the CDR3 is TGTGCCAGCAGCTTTGAGGACAGGTCCAATCAGCCCCAGCATTTT. Residues: CASSFEDRSNQPQHF.

Ten or more counts support this clonotype. The V call is TRBV7-9, the J call TRBJ1-1, with 7 bases fitting TRBD1. The V segment lost 5 bases and the J segment 3 bases; nucleotides outside the gene matches: 12. The germline V gene encodes CDR1 SEHNR and CDR2 FQNEAQ (reference sequence). The CDR3 spans 16 residues. In nucleotides, the CDR3 is TGTGCCAGCAGCAAAAATAGGGGGCCAGGGGACACTGAAGCTTTCTTT. Its translation is CASSKNRGPGDTEAFF.

The DNA for the CDR3 is TGTGCCAGCAGTTTATATAGACTAGCGGGAGTGAATGAGCAGTTCTTC. This sequence encodes CASSLYRLAGVNEQFF. The chain combines TRBV27 with TRBJ2-1; TRBD2 aligns across 12 bases. The CDR3 extends over 16 amino acids. The germline V gene has CDR1 MNHEY and CDR2 SMNVEV (reference sequence). V lost 1 base and J lost 7; bases outside the gene matches: 5.

This chain links TRBV19 with TRBJ2-5, with 8 bases matching TRBD2. The ends lost 5 bases at V and 4 bases at J; junction bases unmatched: 3. The CDR3 runs 13 residues. From germline, CDR1 is LNHDA and CDR2 SQIVND (reference sequence). In DNA form, the CDR3 reads TGTGCCAGTAGTTCACGGGAGGGAGAGACCCAGTACTTC. Its protein is CASSSREGETQYF.

This clonotype was seen repeatedly, ten times or more. The genes are TRBV12-3 or TRBV12-4 and TRBJ2-2, with a tentative D call TRBD2 (5 bases). This CDR3 has 14 amino acids. V lost 6 bases, J lost 2 bases, and 10 bases lay in between. In DNA form, the CDR3 reads TGTGCCAGCAGCTACGGACTTAACACCGGGGAGCTGTTTTTT. Translated: CASSYGLNTGELFF.

The gene calls are TRBV20-1 and TRBJ2-7; D perhaps matches TRBD2 (5 bases). The CDR3 is made up of 14 amino acids. Germline lookup yields CDR1 DFQATT and CDR2 SNEGSKA (reference sequence). The germline V and J ends were trimmed by 5 bases and 0 bases, with 14 bases remaining between them. The CDR3 DNA follows: TGCAGTGCTGGAGCGGTCACCCCCTCCTACGAGCAGTACTTC. This sequence encodes CSAGAVTPSYEQYF.

The rearrangement joins TRBV7-9 to TRBJ1-4; 9 bases match TRBD1. J gave up 8 bases and V 2 bases, and 6 bases lay outside the gene matches. This CDR3 spans 15 amino acids. Looked up from germline, CDR1 is SEHNR and CDR2 is FQNEAQ (reference sequence). In DNA form, the CDR3 reads TGTGCCAGCAGCTTAAATACAGGGGGCGTAGAAAAACTGTTTTTT. This gives the protein CASSLNTGGVEKLFF.

This clonotype was seen at least ten times. The genes are TRBV5-1 and TRBJ1-1, with D tentatively TRBD1 (5 bases). The V end was cut by 4 bases, the J end by 2 bases, with 9 bases between. The CDR3 is 13 amino acids. Germline CDR1 reads SGHRS; CDR2 reads YFSETQ. The CDR3 nucleotides read TGCGCCAGCAGCGCCGGGGCAAACACTGAAGCTTTCTTT. This gives the protein CASSAGANTEAFF.

This clonotype was detected many times. The chain combines TRBV10-3 with TRBJ1-1; D unresolved. CDR1 ENHRY and CDR2 SYGVKD come from the germline V gene. The CDR3 has 15 amino acids. Trimming pared 2 bases from V and 4 bases from J, leaving 14 bases between. CDR3 region: CAISEEGRRSTEAFF. The DNA for the CDR3 is TGTGCCATCAGTGAGGAAGGGAGGAGGAGCACTGAAGCTTTCTTT.

V is TRBV7-9 and J is TRBJ1-3, with no clear D. From germline, CDR1 is SEHNR and CDR2 FQNEAQ (reference sequence). V was pared by 5 bases and J by 0 bases, with 5 bases between. This CDR3 is built from 13 residues. The CDR3 nucleotides are TGTGCCAGCAGCCAAGTCTCTGGAAACACCATATATTTT. It codes for CASSQVSGNTIYF.

The chain joins TRBV5-1 to TRBJ2-7; the match to TRBD1 covers 11 bases. The germline CDR1 and CDR2 sequences are SGHRS and YFSETQ. Unmatched junction bases numbered 4, after V lost 5 bases and J lost 0 bases. This CDR3 is built from 15 residues. CDR3 nucleotides: TGCGCCAGCAGTCGGGGGACAGGGGGCTCCTACGAGCAGTACGTC. Amino acids: CASSRGTGGSYEQYV.

This chain uses TRBV6-1 with TRBJ2-7, with D unresolved. Trimming left V 2 bases short and J 3 bases short, with 5 bases between. Germline V gene sequence: CDR1 MNHNS, CDR2 SASEGT. This CDR3 has 12 amino acids. Here the CDR3 DNA reads TGTGCCAGCAGTGAATCCGACTACGAGCAGTACGTC. Its translation: CASSESDYEQYV.

This clonotype has a handful of counts. The gene calls are TRBV5-1 and TRBJ2-1, with 8 bases identical to TRBD2. Germline V gives CDR1 SGHRS, CDR2 YFSETQ. V dropped 8 bases and J dropped 1; count of bases not matched to a gene: 2. The CDR3 has 13 residues. For the CDR3, the DNA is TGCGCCAGTCGGGAGGGATCCTACAATGAGCAGTTCTTC. Translation gives CASREGSYNEQFF.

The gene calls are TRBV12-3 or TRBV12-4 and TRBJ2-7, with 8 nucleotides matching TRBD1. Trimming took 1 base from V and 1 from J; bases not matched to a gene: 3. The CDR3 consists of 15 residues. The CDR3, as DNA: TGTGCCAGCAGTTTAGGCCGGGACAGGTCCTACGAGCAGTACGTC. Amino acids: CASSLGRDRSYEQYV.

J is TRBJ2-7 and V is TRBV11-2; D possibly corresponds to TRBD1 (5 bases). V was shortened by 6 bases and J by 3 bases, with 12 bases between the two germline ends. Germline CDR1 reads SGHAT; CDR2 reads FQNNGV. The CDR3 consists of 13 residues. Here the CDR3 DNA reads TGTGCCAGCAGTCGATCCAGGGTCTACGAGCAGTACTTC. This translates into CASSRSRVYEQYF.

This clonotype was detected many times. This chain links TRBV27 with TRBJ2-1, with TRBD2 matching over 10 bases. Unmatched junction bases numbered 9, after V lost 2 bases and J lost 2 bases. The CDR3 is 18 residues long. The germline CDR1 and CDR2 sequences are MNHEY and SMNVEV (reference sequence). In nucleotides, the CDR3 is TGTGCCAGCAGTTTACCCCCACTAGCGGGATACCCCTACAATGAGCAGTTCTTC. Its translation: CASSLPPLAGYPYNEQFF.

This clonotype occurred many times. The chain joins TRBV5-1 to TRBJ2-3; 12 bases match TRBD2. V shed 0 bases and J 6 bases; nucleotides not matched to a gene: 8. CDR1 and CDR2 from the germline V gene are SGHRS and YFSETQ. The CDR3 consists of 17 residues. Here the CDR3 reads CASSLEASGRAADTQYF. DNA for the CDR3: TGCGCCAGCAGCTTGGAGGCTAGCGGGAGGGCCGCGGATACGCAGTATTTT.

The chain employs TRBV20-1 and TRBJ2-1; TRBD1 matches 7 bases. This CDR3 contains 14 residues. CDR1 and CDR2 (germline): DFQATT, SNEGSKA (reference sequence). Trimming at V came to 7 bases and at J to 2 bases, leaving 8 bases not matched to a gene. The CDR3 sequence: CSVVRDRTYNEQFF. CDR3 coding DNA: TGCAGTGTTGTCCGGGACAGAACCTACAATGAGCAGTTCTTC.

This clonotype was seen ten or more times. This chain links TRBV12-3 or TRBV12-4 with TRBJ1-1, with unresolved D. This CDR3 has 11 residues. V lost 9 bases and J 5 bases, leaving 10 bases between the germline ends. The CDR3 coding sequence is TGTGCCAGTGGGGTCGGAACTGAAGCTTTCTTT. It encodes CASGVGTEAFF.

This clonotype was observed a handful of times. The genes are TRBV7-9 and TRBJ1-5; tentatively, D is TRBD1 (5 bases). Trimming pared 3 bases from V and 4 bases from J, leaving 10 bases between. The CDR3 length is 14 residues. CDR1 and CDR2 from the germline V gene are SEHNR and FQNEAQ (reference sequence). This CDR3 reads CASSLGRNNQPQHF. Written as DNA, the CDR3 is TGTGCCAGCAGCTTGGGACGGAATAATCAGCCCCAGCATTTT.

This clonotype was observed many times. This rearrangement joins TRBV2 to TRBJ1-1; maybe TRBD1 (5 bases). The CDR3 has 14 amino acids. The germline V gene encodes CDR1 SNHLY and CDR2 FYNNEI. V gave up 8 bases and J gave up 5 bases, with 18 bases separating them. CDR3 region: CASEPRVGWTEAFF. The CDR3 DNA reads as TGTGCCAGCGAACCCAGGGTGGGCTGGACTGAAGCTTTCTTT.

This clonotype turned up a few times. The rearrangement links TRBV15 to TRBJ2-2, with 8 nucleotides matching TRBD1. V dropped 5 bases and J dropped 6; count of bases not matched to a gene: 11. This CDR3 is 16 amino acids long. Germline V gives CDR1 LNHNV, CDR2 YYDKDF (reference sequence). CDR3 sequence reads: CATSVPRTGYSGELFF. CDR3 in DNA: TGTGCCACCAGCGTCCCCAGGACAGGGTACTCCGGGGAGCTGTTTTTT.